This paragraph reports one T cell receptor (beta chain). This sample is part of a study of blood T cell repertoires in COVID-19. As for the study in general: COVID-19 samples from acute and convalescent phases originated in the United States, Italy and Spain. Sample material is recorded as cDNA or gDNA derived from T cells, B-cell-depleted T cells, or PBMCs.

CDR1 is SGHDN and CDR2 is FVKESK in the germline V gene. The CDR3 loop spans 17 amino acids. V shed 4 bases and J shed 4 bases, with 20 bases lying between them. In the study's own analysis: Amplifying reference gene primers gave estimates of nucleated cell counts. Repertoires were generated with immunoSEQ multiplex PCR, while TCRdb's copy carries only in-frame clones and drops some. V, J and clone size are those of that table, while D and trimming were read from the DNA. The repertoire includes about 200,000 clones, around four fifths of them detected once, and approximately 12% sits in the top ten. Participants were aged about 18 to 95 years, lived in 25 or so US areas, and enrolled virtually.

The rearrangement uses TRBV14 and TRBJ2-1; weak D call: TRBD2 (6 bases). Material: PBMCs or T cells enriched from blood (not recorded which). The sequence derives from a man between 35 and 55 years old who had recovered from COVID-19. The chain's CDR3 is CASSLIEIGRNYNEQFF. The CDR3 region has the DNA TGTGCCAGCAGCCTCATTGAGATAGGGAGGAATTACAATGAGCAGTTCTTC.